The entry that follows covers one T cell receptor beta chain sequence. It has no known antigen specificity. Per-base qualities were not stored, and no clone one base away is much larger. The collaborating institutions used their own protocols to collect whole blood in K2EDTA tubes. Collaborator samples were shipped for TCRbeta analysis as frozen whole blood, isolated PBMCs, or DNA extracted from either sample type. These data are taken from a study of blood T cell repertoires in COVID-19 (TCRdb year 2020). Notes on the research overall: The collaborator samples originated in the United States, Italy and Spain and spanned the acute and convalescent phases of COVID-19. The prospective study material was composed of cDNA or gDNA derived from T cells, B-cell-depleted T cells, or PBMCs. Subjects who had been exposed to COVID-19, were actively infected with it, or had recovered from it provided the deeply sampled blood TCRbeta repertoires that made up the dataset. The repertoires were made available in a free public database intended to serve as a resource for research on the immune response to SARS-CoV-2. Samples came from the ongoing ImmuneRACE study (first 160 participants) plus 1,254 subjects from 6 global collaborators. The sample metadata nearly always contained a de-identified subject ID, COVID-19 status, age in years and sex. Where available, HLA class I and class II types were obtained from metadata supplied by the sample provider rather than from assay-based typing. On the study overall, not on this receptor specifically: How much clinical and demographic metadata was included differed by source and by participant, and the metadata was provided uncurated.

From the cysteine up to the phenylalanine, the CDR3 has a length of 17 residues. Here the CDR3 DNA is all that survives: 51 bases in frame from base 1. CDR1 is given as SGHRS and CDR2 as YFSETQ, both from the germline V gene. Trimmed from V: 4 bases; trimmed from J: 8 bases; junction bases lacking a gene match: 9. The immunoSEQ Assay, a bias-controlled multiplex PCR, was used to amplify TCRbeta CDR3 regions from genomic DNA. As for the authors' bioinformatics: Nucleated cell counts per sample were estimated from amplification of reference gene primers within the assay. Sequence reads were collapsed and filtered to measure the absolute abundance of every unique TCRbeta CDR3 rearrangement. For each sample, productive Simpson clonality was calculated as the square root of Simpson's diversity index over productive rearrangements. The immuneACCESS repertoire file appears here via TCRdb, limited to in-frame rearrangements. These files lack a portion of the clones; in checked studies, under half of the deficit traces to unresolved V genes, and the cause of the others is not known. The V and J calls and clone size are taken from that table; D and trimming were inferred from the DNA. This sample comprises 70,000 to 95,000 clones, around 89% of them detected only once. The ten biggest clones cover around 13% of the sample.

The chain was built from TRBV5-1 and TRBJ2-1, and 16 bases in between align with TRBD2. This receptor was identified in a man aged 65 to 79 with active or convalescent COVID-19. The sample consisted of peripheral blood. The CDR3 in this case is CASSQEPGLAGGYEQFF. The base sequence is TGCGCCAGCAGCCAGGAACCGGGACTAGCGGGAGGGTATGAGCAGTTCTTC.